These 32 T cell receptor beta chains came from one sample sequenced in a study of long-term antiretroviral therapy in people with HIV. Survey-level immunoSEQ v3.0 assays were run. Clones were sequenced by immunoSEQ multiplex PCR, and TCRdb holds only the in-frame ones, with some missing. The data hold about 8,500 clones, with around 84% observed a single time. Sequencing used unsorted PBMCs, obtained 0.3 years before starting antiretroviral therapy. The receptor source for this set is a man aged 25 to 45 with HIV.

V is TRBV14 and J is TRBJ1-6, with unresolved D. The V gene's germline CDR1 is SGHDN and CDR2 FVKESK. The CDR3 contains 15 residues. V lost 4 bases to trimming and J lost 6 bases, with 13 bases between them. CDR3 nucleotides: TGTGCCAGCAGCCTCCATCGGCCACCTAATTCACCCCTCCACTTT. Its protein is CASSLHRPPNSPLHF. Variable domain in full (rest from reference TRBV14 and TRBJ1-6): EAGVTQFPSHSVIEKGQTVTLRCDPISGHDNLYWYRRVMGKEIKFLLHFVKESKQDESGMPNNRFLAERTGGTYSTLKVQPAELEDSGVYFCASSLHRPPNSPLHFGNGTRLTVT.

V gene TRBV10-1 combines with J gene TRBJ1-4; 10 bases fit TRBD1. V lost 10 bases, J lost 3 bases, and 8 bases stayed unmatched. This CDR3 contains 15 residues. CDR1 is WNHNN, CDR2 SYGVQD, per germline (reference sequence). DNA of the CDR3: TGCGCCATACGACAGGGGGCGCTTGCTAATGAAAAACTGTTTTTT. This encodes CAIRQGALANEKLFF.

The rearrangement joins TRBV6-6 to TRBJ1-5, with D unclear. Germline lookup yields CDR1 MNHNY and CDR2 SVGAGI (reference sequence). The CDR3 extends over 15 amino acids. V lost 0 bases to trimming and J lost 6 bases, with 12 bases between them. In DNA form, the CDR3 reads TGTGCCAGCAGTTACTCGGCCCTCGACACTCAGCCCCAGCATTTT. Its protein product is CASSYSALDTQPQHF.

This chain connects TRBV6-6 to TRBJ2-3; a weak D match, TRBD2 (6 bases). The germline V gene encodes CDR1 MNHNY and CDR2 SVGAGI (reference sequence). The CDR3 totals 13 residues. V dropped 4 bases and J dropped 1 base, with 6 bases sitting between them. The chain's CDR3 is CASSSSGTDTQYF. CDR3 nucleotide sequence: TGTGCCAGCAGTTCTAGCGGCACAGATACGCAGTATTTT.

This chain connects TRBV15 to TRBJ2-1, with D hard to call. The ends were cut back, 0 bases at V and 3 bases at J, with 9 bases in the middle. Germline CDR1 reads LNHNV; CDR2 reads YYDKDF (reference sequence). This CDR3 has 15 residues. In DNA, the CDR3 is TGTGCCACCAGCAGAGATCAAAAGTTCTACAATGAGCAGTTCTTC. Its protein is CATSRDQKFYNEQFF.

The chain recombines TRBV7-9 with TRBJ1-5; no reliable D call. The V end lost 1 base, the J end lost 2 bases, and 9 bases lay between the germline ends. The CDR3 contains 15 residues. Germline CDR1 reads SEHNR; CDR2 reads FQNEAQ (reference sequence). The CDR3 nucleotides are TGTGCCAGCAGCTTAGTCCCGCCCGGCAATCAGCCCCAGCATTTT. It codes for CASSLVPPGNQPQHF. The full variable domain, completed using reference TRBV7-9 and TRBJ1-5, is DTGVSQNPRHKITKRGQNVTFRCDPISEHNRLYWYRQTLGQGPEFLTYFQNEAQLEKSRLLSDRFSAERPKGSFSTLEIQRTEQGDSAMYLCASSLVPPGNQPQHFGDGTRLSIL.

The chain employs TRBV27 and TRBJ2-1; no firm D call. Germline V gene sequence: CDR1 MNHEY, CDR2 SMNVEV (reference sequence). This CDR3 spans 16 amino acids. V dropped 6 bases and J dropped 3 bases, with 18 bases sitting between them. The CDR3 here is CASRPSPDRHYNEQFF. The CDR3 DNA is TGTGCCAGCAGACCCTCCCCAGACCGACACTACAATGAGCAGTTCTTC.

The chain combines TRBV23-1 with TRBJ2-2; no definite D call. TRBV23-1 is noted as an ORF with a role that remains uncertain. The germline V and J ends were trimmed by 8 bases and 0 bases, with 7 bases remaining between them. The CDR3 consists of 13 residues. The CDR3 loop reads CASSAPNTGELFF. CDR3 in DNA: TGCGCCAGCTCCGCCCCGAACACCGGGGAGCTGTTTTTT.

This chain joins TRBV5-1 and TRBJ1-1, with TRBD1 as a possible D gene (5 bases). Germline CDR1 and CDR2: SGHRS and YFSETQ. Trimming took 2 bases from V and 0 from J, leaving 17 bases between them. The CDR3 sequence is 17 residues long. The CDR3 region has the DNA TGCGCCAGCAGCTTATCGGGTACAGGTCGTATGAACACTGAAGCTTTCTTT. This codes for CASSLSGTGRMNTEAFF.

A few counts support this clone. This chain joins TRBV5-4 and TRBJ2-7, with a possible D match to TRBD1 (5 bases). The CDR3 length is 13 residues. V was trimmed by 2 bases and J by 4 bases, leaving 10 bases between them. Germline V gives CDR1 SGHNT, CDR2 YYREEE (reference sequence). The CDR3 region has the DNA TGTGCCAGCAGCTTTTTGGCAGGGTACGAGCAGTACTTC. Protein sequence: CASSFLAGYEQYF.

The chain recombines TRBV7-9 with TRBJ1-1; tentative D call: TRBD1 (5 bases). Trimming cost V 4 bases and J 6 bases, with 15 bases left between them. The length of the CDR3 is 14 residues. CDR1 is SEHNR and CDR2 is FQNEAQ in the germline V gene (reference sequence). CDR3 DNA: TGTGCCAGCAGCTCACCCTCTCGGGGGGCTGAAGCTTTCTTT. Protein sequence: CASSSPSRGAEAFF.

This rearrangement joins TRBV27 to TRBJ1-6, with D tentatively TRBD1 (5 bases). The CDR3 is made up of 17 amino acids. Germline V gene data show CDR1 as MNHEY and CDR2 as SMNVEV (reference sequence). Between the trimmed V and J ends, which lost 5 bases and 0 bases, there was a span of 14 bases. The CDR3: CASSPNQDSSYNSPLHF. The CDR3 DNA is TGTGCCAGCAGTCCTAACCAAGACAGCTCCTATAATTCACCCCTCCACTTT.

The chain combines TRBV27 with TRBJ2-7, with 9 nucleotides matching TRBD1. The V gene's germline CDR1 is MNHEY and CDR2 SMNVEV (reference sequence). This CDR3 is 13 amino acids long. J was trimmed by 5 bases and V by 6 bases; bases with no gene match: 5. This CDR3 is CASRSQGAHEQYF. Written as DNA, the CDR3 is TGTGCCAGCAGGTCACAGGGGGCCCACGAGCAGTACTTC.

In this sample, this clone turned up a few times. The rearrangement joins TRBV7-2 to TRBJ2-2; 14 nucleotides match TRBD2. Trimming removed 4 bases from V and 8 bases from J; junction bases left unmatched: 3. Germline assignment: CDR1 SGHTA and CDR2 FQGNSA. The CDR3 spans 15 residues. This chain's CDR3 is CASSSTSGRVGELFF. DNA of the CDR3: TGTGCCAGCAGCTCGACTAGCGGGAGGGTTGGGGAGCTGTTTTTT.

The chain uses TRBV23-1 and TRBJ1-1; D unresolved. TRBV23-1 falls under the ORF class, with uncertain function. V shed 5 bases and J shed 12 bases, with 19 bases lying between them. The CDR3 length is 13 residues. CDR3 loop: CASSNSGPGVSFF. CDR3 nucleotides: TGCGCCAGCAGTAATTCCGGCCCCGGAGTGTCTTTCTTT.

This clone was picked up a small number of times. The chain joins TRBV5-6 to TRBJ1-2; no reliable D call. V lost 3 bases, J lost 5 bases, and 8 bases lay in between. CDR1 and CDR2 from the germline V gene are SGHDT and YYEEEE. CDR3 length: 12 amino acids. The CDR3 spells CASSSTEYGYTF. Written as DNA, the CDR3 is TGTGCCAGCAGCTCGACCGAGTATGGCTACACCTTC. Variable domain in full (rest from reference TRBV5-6 and TRBJ1-2): DAGVTQSPTHLIKTRGQQVTLRCSPKSGHDTVSWYQQALGQGPQFIFQYYEEEERQRGNFPDRFSGHQFPNYSSELNVNALLLGDSALYLCASSSTEYGYTFGSGTRLTVV.

The V call is TRBV18, the J call TRBJ2-1; D gene ambiguous. The CDR3 consists of 13 residues. Trimming shortened V by 1 base and J by 6 bases, and 7 bases separated the two germline ends. Looked up from germline, CDR1 is KGHSH and CDR2 is LQKENI. In DNA form, the CDR3 reads TGTGCCAGCTCACCACTTGACCCCAATGAGCAGTTCTTC. This codes for CASSPLDPNEQFF.

V and J are TRBV7-9 and TRBJ1-4; no clear D. This CDR3 is 15 amino acids long. From germline, CDR1 is SEHNR and CDR2 FQNEAQ (reference sequence). Trimming stripped 0 bases from V and 7 bases from J, with 12 bases between. This CDR3 reads CASSLARGSGEKLFF. CDR3 DNA sequence: TGTGCCAGCAGCTTAGCGCGAGGGTCGGGTGAAAAACTGTTTTTT. The variable domain in full, with the rest retrieved from reference TRBV7-9 and TRBJ1-4, is DTGVSQNPRHKITKRGQNVTFRCDPISEHNRLYWYRQTLGQGPEFLTYFQNEAQLEKSRLLSDRFSAERPKGSFSTLEIQRTEQGDSAMYLCASSLARGSGEKLFFGSGTQLSVL.

The chain employs TRBV18 and TRBJ1-1; TRBD1 aligns across 10 bases. CDR3 length: 17 residues. CDR1 is KGHSH and CDR2 is LQKENI in the germline V gene. V lost 2 bases and J lost 1; bases outside the gene matches: 7. For the CDR3, the DNA is TGTGCCAGCTCACCATCCCGGGACAGGGGCCCGAACACTGAAGCTTTCTTT. Protein product: CASSPSRDRGPNTEAFF.

CDR3 residues: CASGGTREISEQYF. The CDR3, as DNA: TGCGCCAGCGGTGGGACCAGGGAGATCAGCGAGCAGTACTTC. The rearrangement links TRBV10-2 to TRBJ2-7; either TRBD1 or TRBD2 may supply D (5 bases each). V lost 8 bases, J lost 6 bases, and 20 bases lay in between. This CDR3 is 14 amino acids long. Germline CDR1 and CDR2: WSHSY and SAAADI.

The chain is built from TRBV5-6 and TRBJ1-2, with D possibly TRBD1 on 6 matching bases. From germline, CDR1 is SGHDT and CDR2 YYEEEE. The CDR3 length is 12 residues. Trimming shortened V by 7 bases and J by 4 bases, and 11 bases separated the two germline ends. The CDR3 coding sequence is TGTGCCAGCTTCACAGGGTTCTATGGCTACACCTTC. Amino acids: CASFTGFYGYTF.

This clone was seen a handful of times. The V call is TRBV5-8, the J call TRBJ2-7, with D possibly TRBD1 on 6 matching bases. The CDR3 totals 16 residues. Germline V gives CDR1 SGHTS, CDR2 YDEGEE. Trimming stripped 3 bases from V and 3 bases from J, with 19 bases between. CDR3 sequence (DNA): TGTGCCAGCAGCTCGTTAAAGACAGGTGGGATCTACGAGCAGTACTTC. Its translation is CASSSLKTGGIYEQYF. Based on the CDR3 plus reference TRBV5-8 and TRBJ2-7, the full variable domain is EAGVTQSPTHLIKTRGQQATLRCSPISGHTSVYWYQQALGLGLQFLLWYDEGEERNRGNFPPRFSGRQFPNYSSELNVNALELEDSALYLCASSSLKTGGIYEQYFGPGTRLTVT.

A single count supports this clone. CDR3 amino acids: CASSQDDDPTSSPLHF. The DNA for the CDR3 is TGTGCCAGCAGCCAAGACGACGACCCCACCTCGTCACCCCTCCACTTT. The rearrangement links TRBV4-2 to TRBJ1-6; the D is unclear. Germline loops: CDR1 LGHNA, CDR2 YNFKEQ. Trimming shortened V by 0 bases and J by 10 bases, and 16 bases separated the two germline ends. The CDR3 consists of 16 residues.

This rearrangement joins TRBV7-8 to TRBJ1-1; TRBD1 might be the D (5 bases). The germline V and J ends were trimmed by 6 bases and 4 bases, with 27 bases remaining between them. Germline V gene lookup returns CDR1 SGHVS and CDR2 FQNEAQ. The CDR3 contains 18 residues. The CDR3 DNA follows: TGTGCCAGCAGTCCAAAGGGGCAGGGTGATTTCGCAACCACTGAAGCTTTCTTT. Its protein is CASSPKGQGDFATTEAFF.

The V and J genes are TRBV7-2 and TRBJ2-7; D is unclear. Trimming pared 6 bases from V and 0 bases from J, leaving 9 bases between. The CDR3 length is 13 residues. The germline V gene has CDR1 SGHTA and CDR2 FQGNSA. The CDR3 here is CASSTVFSYEQYF. Here the CDR3 DNA reads TGTGCCAGCAGTACGGTTTTCTCCTACGAGCAGTACTTC.

This clone appeared once. The chain combines TRBV5-6 with TRBJ2-7, with a tentative D call TRBD1 (5 bases). V was pared by 0 bases and J by 3 bases, with 22 bases between. The CDR3 has 18 amino acids. Per germline, CDR1 SGHDT and CDR2 YYEEEE. The CDR3: CASSLVTGPLGVIYEQYF. The CDR3 nucleotides are TGTGCCAGCAGCTTGGTTACAGGCCCCCTAGGAGTAATCTACGAGCAGTACTTC.

V usage is TRBV13 and J usage is TRBJ2-7; 9 bases line up with TRBD1. Germline V CDR1 and CDR2: PRHDT, FYEKMQ (reference sequence). J was trimmed by 0 bases and V by 3 bases; bases with no gene match: 18. This CDR3 spans 20 amino acids. CDR3 loop: CASSFGSGTGRRGDSYEQYF. DNA of the CDR3: TGTGCCAGCAGCTTCGGCTCCGGGACAGGGAGGAGGGGGGACTCCTACGAGCAGTACTTC.

This rearrangement joins TRBV6-4 to TRBJ1-4; maybe TRBD1 (5 bases). Trimming shortened V by 6 bases and J by 5 bases, and 16 bases separated the two germline ends. This CDR3 is 15 amino acids long. Per the germline V gene, CDR1 is MRHNA and CDR2 is SNTAGT. The CDR3 bases are TGTGCCAGCAGCATTCAGGGAGGCGAGAATGAAAAACTGTTTTTT. This gives the protein CASSIQGGENEKLFF.

The genes are TRBV15 and TRBJ1-1; TRBD1 might be the D (5 bases). CDR1 LNHNV and CDR2 YYDKDF come from the germline V gene (reference sequence). The length of the CDR3 is 16 residues. The V end was cut by 0 bases, the J end by 6 bases, with 17 bases between. CDR3 sequence reads: CATSRDLSGADPEAFF. CDR3 nucleotide sequence: TGTGCCACCAGCAGAGATCTCTCCGGGGCCGACCCTGAAGCTTTCTTT. Full variable domain (missing parts from reference TRBV15 and TRBJ1-1): DAMVIQNPRYQVTQFGKPVTLSCSQTLNHNVMYWYQQKSSQAPKLLFHYYDKDFNNEADTPDNFQSRRPNTSFCFLDIRSPGLGDTAMYLCATSRDLSGADPEAFFGQGTRLTVV.

This chain uses TRBV15 with TRBJ2-7; D gene uncertain. Between the trimmed V and J ends, which lost 0 bases and 3 bases, there was a span of 21 bases. The CDR3 has 18 residues. Germline CDR1 reads LNHNV; CDR2 reads YYDKDF (reference sequence). The CDR3 coding sequence is TGTGCCACCAGCAGAGATCTCCTCCCGCCGGCCTTACACTACGAGCAGTACTTC. It encodes CATSRDLLPPALHYEQYF.

This chain links TRBV19 with TRBJ2-2; D is unresolved. CDR1 and CDR2 from the germline V gene are LNHDA and SQIVND (reference sequence). This CDR3 has 13 amino acids. V lost 4 bases to trimming and J lost 8 bases, with 11 bases between them. In DNA, the CDR3 is TGTGCCAGTAGTACCATCCCGGTGGGGGAGCTGTTTTTT. Protein sequence: CASSTIPVGELFF. Full variable domain (outside the CDR3, taken from reference TRBV19 and TRBJ2-2): DGGITQSPKYLFRKEGQNVTLSCEQNLNHDAMYWYRQDPGQGLRLIYYSQIVNDFQKGDIAEGYSVSREKKESFPLTVTSAQKNPTAFYLCASSTIPVGELFFGEGSRLTVL.

The chain combines TRBV4-3 with TRBJ2-1; D perhaps matches TRBD2 (6 bases). V lost 5 bases to trimming and J lost 0 bases, with 11 bases between them. The germline gives CDR1 LGHNA, CDR2 YSLEER. The CDR3 extends over 15 amino acids. The CDR3 sequence: CASSESGGSYNEQFF. The CDR3, as DNA: TGCGCCAGCAGCGAATCCGGGGGCTCCTACAATGAGCAGTTCTTC.